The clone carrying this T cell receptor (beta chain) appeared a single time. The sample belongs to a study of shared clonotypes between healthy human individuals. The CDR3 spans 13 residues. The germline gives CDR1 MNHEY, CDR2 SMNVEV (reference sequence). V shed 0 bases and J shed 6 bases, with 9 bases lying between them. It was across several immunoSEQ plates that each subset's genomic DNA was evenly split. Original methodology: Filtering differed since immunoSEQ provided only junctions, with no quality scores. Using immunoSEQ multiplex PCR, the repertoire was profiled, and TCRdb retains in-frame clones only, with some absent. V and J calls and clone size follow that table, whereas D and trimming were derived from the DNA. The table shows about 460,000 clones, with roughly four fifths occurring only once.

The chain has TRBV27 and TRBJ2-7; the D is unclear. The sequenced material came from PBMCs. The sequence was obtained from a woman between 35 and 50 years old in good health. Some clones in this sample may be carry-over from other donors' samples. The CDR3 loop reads CASSLSNWSEQYF. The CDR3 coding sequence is TGTGCCAGCAGTTTATCTAACTGGAGCGAGCAGTACTTC.